This T cell receptor (beta chain) was recorded in a study of blood T cell repertoires in COVID-19. For the study at large: PBMCs, B-cell-depleted T cells, or T cells were the source of the cDNA or gDNA that made up the material.

In germline, CDR1 is ENHRY, CDR2 SYGVKD. The CDR3 length is 15 residues. V was cut by 11 bases and J by 4 bases, with 23 bases left in between. The authors' processing: Nucleated cell number was recorded as an estimate derived from reference gene primer amplification. Clones were sequenced by immunoSEQ multiplex PCR, and TCRdb holds only the in-frame ones, with some missing. V and J calls plus clone size are reproduced from that table; the DNA served to infer D and trimming. In the table there are 150,000 to 200,000 clones, around 90% of which are singletons. This TCR was sampled from a man aged 55 to 69 with acute or convalescent COVID-19. The sample taken for sequencing was peripheral blood. J is TRBJ1-2 and V is TRBV10-3; possibly TRBD1 for D (5 bases). This CDR3 reads CAPINGHKIPYGYTF. The CDR3 DNA follows: TGTGCCCCGATAAACGGACACAAAATCCCCTATGGCTACACCTTC.